This T cell receptor beta chain was found in a study of blood T cell repertoires in COVID-19. Background on the study: Acute and convalescent COVID-19 specimens originated in the United States, Italy and Spain. The cDNA or gDNA used as material had been derived from T cells, B-cell-depleted T cells, or PBMCs.

In Seattle, patients joined the study during active infection and were tracked longitudinally. This table comes from immunoSEQ multiplex PCR, and its TCRdb copy is limited to in-frame clones, with some not included. The table lists under 200,000 clones, 85% of them singletons, with approximately 8% in the top ten. Only a few counts were recorded for this clone. Trimming removed 7 bases from V and 10 bases from J, with 8 bases in between. This CDR3 region has 11 residues. Looked up from germline, CDR1 is SNHLY and CDR2 is FYNNEI. This chain uses TRBV2 with TRBJ1-6, with D perhaps TRBD1 (6 bases). Material for sequencing was peripheral blood. The sequence was collected from a woman older than 75 with COVID-19, enrolled during active disease. CDR3 amino acids: CASNDRSPLHF. The CDR3 nucleotides are TGTGCCAGCAACGACAGGTCACCCCTCCACTTT.